One sample yielded the 32 T cell receptor beta chains listed below, sequenced in a study of blood T cell repertoires in COVID-19. TCRdb's table, derived via immunoSEQ multiplex PCR, lists solely in-frame clones and lacks some. This table holds 300,000 to 350,000 clones, about 91% found once. Sequences were obtained from peripheral blood. The receptors shown here come from a woman aged 25 to 39 with COVID-19, enrolled during active disease.

Comment on this clone: Distinct nucleotide sequences in the sample also encode this CDR3. The chain links TRBV5-1 to TRBJ1-1; D uncertain. Germline V CDR1 and CDR2: SGHRS, YFSETQ. The CDR3 runs 13 residues. Trimming pared 2 bases from V and 1 base from J, leaving 6 bases between. CDR3 bases: TGCGCCAGCAGCTTCCGGGAGAACACTGAAGCTTTCTTT. This gives the protein CASSFRENTEAFF.

CDR3 DNA sequence: TGTGCCAGCAGTTTACACGTGAACTATGGCTACACCTTC. Translated, it gives CASSLHVNYGYTF. The V call is TRBV2, the J call TRBJ1-2; no reliable D call. The CDR3 has 13 amino acids. Trimming removed 5 bases from V and 2 bases from J, with 9 bases in between. Looked up from germline, CDR1 is SNHLY and CDR2 is FYNNEI.

This clone was seen a single time. The chain is built from TRBV4-3 and TRBJ2-7; TRBD1 aligns across 7 bases. This CDR3 comprises 15 residues. V shed 0 bases and J 3 bases; nucleotides not matched to a gene: 5. CDR1 and CDR2 (germline): LGHNA, YSLEER. The CDR3 loop is CASSQDVDRVYEQYF. For the CDR3, the DNA is TGCGCCAGCAGCCAAGATGTCGACAGGGTCTACGAGCAGTACTTC.

This rearrangement joins TRBV5-1 to TRBJ2-5, with D possibly matching TRBD1 (6 bases). Trimming took 4 bases from V and 5 from J, leaving 15 bases between them. The CDR3 covers 14 residues. CDR1 SGHRS and CDR2 YFSETQ come from the germline V gene. The CDR3 nucleotides are TGCGCCAGCAGCGTAACAGGGATTGAGGAGACCCAGTACTTC. It yields the protein CASSVTGIEETQYF.

The chain has TRBV7-9 and TRBJ1-3; 7 bases line up with TRBD1. The CDR3 has 14 residues. J gave up 5 bases and V 7 bases, and 8 bases lay outside the gene matches. CDR1 is SEHNR, CDR2 FQNEAQ, per germline (reference sequence). The CDR3 bases are TGTGCCAGCACCGAGGACAGGACTAGAAACACCATATATTTT. Amino acids: CASTEDRTRNTIYF.

The chain is built from TRBV7-8 and TRBJ2-5, with 10 bases lining up with TRBD2. The CDR3 is 17 residues long. V lost 0 bases, J lost 5 bases, and 9 bases stayed unmatched. Germline CDR1 reads SGHVS; CDR2 reads FQNEAQ. CDR3: CASSLAVGSGGQETQYF. DNA of the CDR3: TGTGCCAGCAGCTTAGCAGTAGGTAGCGGGGGGCAGGAGACCCAGTACTTC.

The chain recombines TRBV3-1 (or the pseudogene TRBV3-2) with TRBJ2-5; 9 bases fit TRBD2. CDR1 LGHDT and CDR2 YNNKEL come from the germline V gene (reference sequence). V trimming: 7 bases; J trimming: 5 bases; junction bases outside the gene matches: 11. CDR3 length: 15 amino acids. In nucleotides, the CDR3 is TGTGCCAGCACCGATAGAAGCGGGGGGATCGAGACCCAGTACTTC. The encoded protein is CASTDRSGGIETQYF.

The J gene is TRBJ1-1, the V gene TRBV7-2; no clear D gene. Germline V gene lookup returns CDR1 SGHTA and CDR2 FQGNSA. CDR3 length: 14 residues. The germline V and J ends were trimmed by 4 bases and 3 bases, with 12 bases remaining between them. CDR3 coding DNA: TGTGCCAGCAGCTCACAAGGCGGCTACACTGAAGCTTTCTTT. It specifies CASSSQGGYTEAFF. Looking up the rest from reference TRBV7-2 and TRBJ1-1 gives the full variable domain: GAGVSQSPSNKVTEKGKDVELRCDPISGHTALYWYRQSLGQGLEFLIYFQGNSAPDKSGLPSDRFSAERTGGSVSTLTIQRTQQEDSAVYLCASSSQGGYTEAFFGQGTRLTVV.

The chain has TRBV27 and TRBJ2-7, with D unclear. The CDR3 totals 14 residues. Germline CDR1 MNHEY, CDR2 SMNVEV (reference sequence). The V gene lost 2 bases and the J gene lost 6 bases, with 14 bases spanning the gap. The CDR3 nucleotides read TGTGCCAGCAGTTTAGGGCATCCCAATGGCGAGCAGTACTTC. It yields the protein CASSLGHPNGEQYF.

A single count supports this clone. The rearrangement links TRBV5-6 to TRBJ1-6; 9 nucleotides match TRBD1. J lost 6 bases, V lost 4 bases, and 5 bases had no gene match. The germline gives CDR1 SGHDT, CDR2 YYEEEE. The CDR3 extends over 15 amino acids. The CDR3 sequence: CASSLWTGVNSPLHF. CDR3 nucleotide sequence: TGTGCCAGCAGCCTGTGGACAGGGGTTAATTCACCCCTCCACTTT.

CDR3 nucleotides: TGTGCCAGCAGCGCTTCGGGACAGTACAACACTGAAGCTTTCTTT. Translated, it gives CASSASGQYNTEAFF. The rearrangement links TRBV7-2 to TRBJ1-1; 7 nucleotides line up with TRBD1. The J segment lost 2 bases and the V segment lost 5 bases, leaving 8 bases of the junction unmatched. There are 15 residues in the CDR3. Per the germline V gene, CDR1 is SGHTA and CDR2 is FQGNSA.

This rearrangement joins TRBV19 to TRBJ1-2, with 8 bases matching TRBD1. V was pared by 7 bases and J by 2 bases, with 9 bases of the junction left unmatched. The CDR3 consists of 15 residues. The germline V gene has CDR1 LNHDA and CDR2 SQIVND (reference sequence). CDR3 nucleotides: TGTGCCAGTAAAGCGACAGGGGAGGCCAACTATGGCTACACCTTC. This encodes CASKATGEANYGYTF.

This chain joins TRBV4-1 and TRBJ1-2, with 7 bases that match TRBD1. The CDR3 is 14 amino acids. V dropped 2 bases and J dropped 5; count of bases not matched to a gene: 5. CDR1 and CDR2 (germline): MGHRA, YSYEKL. CDR3 sequence: CASSQYDREYGYTF. DNA for the CDR3: TGCGCCAGCAGCCAATACGACAGGGAGTATGGCTACACCTTC.

This chain uses TRBV6-5 with TRBJ1-1, with D maybe TRBD1 (6 bases). The CDR3 runs to 14 residues. V was cut by 5 bases and J by 1 base, with 11 bases left in between. The germline V gene encodes CDR1 MNHEY and CDR2 SVGAGI. The CDR3 bases are TGTGCCAGCAGTCGGGGGGCTGAGAACACTGAAGCTTTCTTT. Translating it yields CASSRGAENTEAFF.

V is TRBV6-2 or TRBV6-3 and J is TRBJ1-1; D is unresolved. The CDR3 has 14 amino acids. The germline V gene has CDR1 MNHEY and CDR2 SVGEGT. V was trimmed by 4 bases and J by 1 base, leaving 10 bases between them. The chain's CDR3 is CASSLPVPNTEAFF. The CDR3 coding sequence is TGTGCCAGCAGTTTGCCGGTTCCGAACACTGAAGCTTTCTTT.

The J gene is TRBJ1-5, the V gene TRBV5-4; perhaps TRBD1 as D (6 bases). The CDR3 sequence is 14 residues long. Germline V gives CDR1 SGHNT, CDR2 YYREEE (reference sequence). With 9 bases removed from V and 5 bases from J, the gap between germline ends came to 18 bases. CDR3 coding DNA: TGTGCCACGGGATTCAGGGGAGTGGATCAGCCCCAGCATTTT. Translation gives CATGFRGVDQPQHF.

The chain links TRBV19 to TRBJ1-2; 10 bases align to TRBD1. The V gene end was trimmed by 5 bases and the J gene end by 7 bases; junction bases not matched to a gene: 7. The germline V gene encodes CDR1 LNHDA and CDR2 SQIVND (reference sequence). This CDR3 is built from 14 residues. CDR3 coding DNA: TGTGCCAGTAGTCGGGGGACAGGGGCAATTGGCTACACCTTC. Residues: CASSRGTGAIGYTF.

The chain uses TRBV7-8 and TRBJ2-2; TRBD1 might be the D (6 bases). V was pared by 3 bases and J by 0 bases, with 11 bases between. The CDR3 length is 16 residues. Germline loops: CDR1 SGHVS, CDR2 FQNEAQ. Here the CDR3 reads CASSLRGGANTGELFF. The CDR3 nucleotides read TGTGCCAGCAGCTTGCGAGGGGGTGCGAACACCGGGGAGCTGTTTTTT.

The chain couples TRBV5-1 to TRBJ1-6, with D possibly matching TRBD1 (6 bases). CDR1 and CDR2 (germline): SGHRS, YFSETQ. This CDR3 comprises 16 residues. V lost 4 bases, J lost 6 bases, and 17 bases lay in between. CDR3 nucleotides: TGCGCCAGCAGCCCAAAGGGGGGGGCAGTTAATTCACCCCTCCACTTT. Amino acid sequence: CASSPKGGAVNSPLHF.

V is TRBV9 and J is TRBJ2-7; TRBD2 matches at 7 bases. This CDR3 comprises 15 residues. J lost 2 bases, V lost 4 bases, and 9 bases had no gene match. CDR1 is SGDLS, CDR2 YYNGEE, per germline. The CDR3 sequence is CASSSGGGVPYEQYF. CDR3 nucleotides: TGTGCCAGCAGCTCAGGTGGGGGGGTTCCCTACGAGCAGTACTTC. The full variable domain, completed using reference TRBV9 and TRBJ2-7, is DSGVTQTPKHLITATGQRVTLRCSPRSGDLSVYWYQQSLDQGLQFLIQYYNGEERAKGNILERFSAQQFPDLHSELNLSSLELGDSALYFCASSSGGGVPYEQYFGPGTRLTVT.

This clone was recorded a few times. The rearrangement joins TRBV19 to TRBJ2-2, with D unclear. The V end was cut by 7 bases, the J end by 1 base, with 16 bases between. The CDR3 loop spans 16 amino acids. The V gene's germline CDR1 is LNHDA and CDR2 SQIVND (reference sequence). The CDR3 loop is CASTTRLYRNTGELFF. The CDR3, as DNA: TGTGCCAGTACCACGCGCCTATACAGGAACACCGGGGAGCTGTTTTTT.

The V call is TRBV5-1, the J call TRBJ2-5, with 7 bases lining up with TRBD1. The CDR3 loop spans 12 amino acids. CDR1 is SGHRS and CDR2 is YFSETQ in the germline V gene. V trimming: 5 bases; J trimming: 8 bases; junction bases outside the gene matches: 6. The chain's CDR3 is CASSLDRATQYF. Written as DNA, the CDR3 is TGCGCCAGCAGTTTAGACAGGGCCACCCAGTACTTC.

The chain uses TRBV4-1 and TRBJ1-1; possible D gene TRBD1, 5 bases. This CDR3 is built from 15 residues. The germline V gene has CDR1 MGHRA and CDR2 YSYEKL. Trimming left V 4 bases short and J 4 bases short, with 16 bases between. The CDR3 loop is CASSPGAGIGTEAFF. Written as DNA, the CDR3 is TGCGCCAGCAGCCCCGGGGCGGGGATTGGCACTGAAGCTTTCTTT.

The rearrangement uses TRBV19 and TRBJ1-5; unclear D gene. This CDR3 has 13 residues. The germline V gene encodes CDR1 LNHDA and CDR2 SQIVND (reference sequence). Trimming left V 1 base short and J 4 bases short, with 5 bases between. The CDR3 region is CASSIARNQPQHF. The CDR3 DNA reads as TGTGCCAGTAGTATAGCCCGTAATCAGCCCCAGCATTTT.

The V call is TRBV27, the J call TRBJ1-4, with 7 nucleotides matching TRBD1. CDR1 and CDR2 from the germline V gene are MNHEY and SMNVEV (reference sequence). This CDR3 is built from 13 residues. The V and J ends lost 7 bases and 6 bases, in that order; junction bases with no gene match: 5. CDR3 DNA: TGTGCCAGCAAAGGGGGCCGGGATGAAAAACTGTTTTTT. Its translation: CASKGGRDEKLFF.

This rearrangement joins TRBV27 to TRBJ1-1; a weak D match, TRBD1 (5 bases). This CDR3 comprises 14 residues. Germline values: CDR1 MNHEY, CDR2 SMNVEV (reference sequence). V lost 3 bases to trimming and J lost 1 base, with 9 bases between them. In nucleotides, the CDR3 is TGTGCCAGCAGTTTTCACCAGGGGAACACTGAAGCTTTCTTT. Its protein product is CASSFHQGNTEAFF.

This clone was recorded only once. The J gene is TRBJ2-1, the V gene TRBV27; tentative D call: TRBD2 (5 bases). This CDR3 has 12 amino acids. Germline V CDR1 and CDR2: MNHEY, SMNVEV (reference sequence). Trimming cost V 2 bases and J 8 bases, with 7 bases left between them. CDR3 bases: TGTGCCAGCAGTTTACGGGGTGATGAGCAGTTCTTC. Protein product: CASSLRGDEQFF.

This clone was observed once. The same CDR3 also results from other DNA sequences found in this sample. This chain joins TRBV6-6 and TRBJ1-5; D perhaps matches TRBD1 (5 bases). The ends were cut back, 0 bases at V and 2 bases at J, with 5 bases in the middle. Per the germline V gene, CDR1 is MNHNY and CDR2 is SVGAGI (reference sequence). The CDR3 spans 14 residues. CDR3 region: CASSYSGGNQPQHF. The CDR3 DNA reads TGTGCCAGCAGTTACTCAGGGGGCAATCAGCCCCAGCATTTT.

The count of this clone is one. The chain is built from TRBV14 and TRBJ1-4, with D unclear. The CDR3 loop spans 16 amino acids. Deletions cut 0 bases from V and 4 bases from J, with 12 bases between. The germline V gene encodes CDR1 SGHDN and CDR2 FVKESK. CDR3 DNA: TGTGCCAGCAGCCAAGATGGAGGGATCCTTAATGAAAAACTGTTTTTT. Encoded protein: CASSQDGGILNEKLFF.

The chain links TRBV6-2 or TRBV6-3 to TRBJ1-2; 10 bases map to TRBD1. CDR3 size: 15 residues. From germline, CDR1 is MNHEY and CDR2 SVGEGT. V lost 0 bases, J lost 6 bases, and 4 bases stayed unmatched. The CDR3 loop reads CASSYSPGQGNGYTF. The CDR3 DNA reads TGTGCCAGCAGTTACTCCCCGGGACAGGGGAATGGCTACACCTTC.

The genes are TRBV28 and TRBJ1-1; perhaps TRBD1 as D (5 bases). The V end lost 3 bases, the J end lost 1 base, and 9 bases lay between the germline ends. The germline gives CDR1 MDHEN, CDR2 SYDVKM. CDR3 size: 14 residues. The CDR3 sequence: CASSFGAENTEAFF. In DNA, the CDR3 is TGTGCCAGCAGTTTTGGGGCAGAGAACACTGAAGCTTTCTTT.

In this sample, this clone turned up a few times. This chain connects TRBV3-1 (or the pseudogene TRBV3-2) to TRBJ1-1; 9 nucleotides align to TRBD1. V gave up 4 bases and J gave up 2 bases; unmatched junction bases: 11. Germline values: CDR1 LGHDT, CDR2 YNNKEL (reference sequence). This CDR3 region has 17 residues. CDR3 coding DNA: TGTGCCAGCAGCCCGACGGGACAGGGAGGGAGAAACACTGAAGCTTTCTTT. Protein sequence: CASSPTGQGGRNTEAFF.